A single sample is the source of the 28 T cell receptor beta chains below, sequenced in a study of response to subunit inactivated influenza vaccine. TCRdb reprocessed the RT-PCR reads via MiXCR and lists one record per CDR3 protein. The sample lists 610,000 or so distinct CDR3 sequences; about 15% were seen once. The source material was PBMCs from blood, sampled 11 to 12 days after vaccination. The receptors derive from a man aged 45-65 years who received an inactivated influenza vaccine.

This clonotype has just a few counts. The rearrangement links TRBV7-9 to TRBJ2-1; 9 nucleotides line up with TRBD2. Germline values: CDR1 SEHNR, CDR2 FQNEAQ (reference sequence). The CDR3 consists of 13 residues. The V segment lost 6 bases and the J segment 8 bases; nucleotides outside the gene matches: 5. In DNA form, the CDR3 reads TGTGCCAGCAGGTTTAGCGGGGGCGATGAGCAGTTCTTC. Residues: CASRFSGGDEQFF.

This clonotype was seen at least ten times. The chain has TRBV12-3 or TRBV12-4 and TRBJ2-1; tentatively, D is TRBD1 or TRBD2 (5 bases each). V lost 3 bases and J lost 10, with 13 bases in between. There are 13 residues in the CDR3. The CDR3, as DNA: TGTGCCAGCAGTTTTAACGAGGGGCAGGAGCAGTTCTTC. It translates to CASSFNEGQEQFF.

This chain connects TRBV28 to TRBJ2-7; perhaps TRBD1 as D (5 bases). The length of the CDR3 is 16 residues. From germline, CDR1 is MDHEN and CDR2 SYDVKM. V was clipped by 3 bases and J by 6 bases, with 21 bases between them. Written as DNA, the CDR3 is TGTGCCAGCAGTTTTAGGGGCGCATCCACCGTGAGCGAGCAGTACTTC. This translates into CASSFRGASTVSEQYF.

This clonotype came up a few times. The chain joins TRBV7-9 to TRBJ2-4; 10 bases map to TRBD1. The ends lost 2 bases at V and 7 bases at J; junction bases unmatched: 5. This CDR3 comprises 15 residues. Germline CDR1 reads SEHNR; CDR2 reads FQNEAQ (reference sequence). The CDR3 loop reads CASSLKSGQGNIQYF. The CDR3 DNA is TGTGCCAGCAGCTTAAAGTCGGGACAGGGGAACATTCAGTACTTC.

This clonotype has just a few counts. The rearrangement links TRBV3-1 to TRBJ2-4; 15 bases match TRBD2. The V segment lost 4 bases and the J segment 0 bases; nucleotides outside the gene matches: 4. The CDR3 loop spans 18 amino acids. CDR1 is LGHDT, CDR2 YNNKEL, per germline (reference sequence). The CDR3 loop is CASSPTGLAGGAKNIQYF. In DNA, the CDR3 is TGTGCCAGCAGCCCGACGGGACTAGCGGGGGGAGCCAAAAACATTCAGTACTTC.

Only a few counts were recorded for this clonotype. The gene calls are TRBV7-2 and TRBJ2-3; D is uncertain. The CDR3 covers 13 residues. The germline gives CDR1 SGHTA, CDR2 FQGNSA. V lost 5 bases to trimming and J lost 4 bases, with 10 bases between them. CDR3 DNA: TGTGCCAGCAGCCGATCTTTGGCAGATACGCAGTATTTT. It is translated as CASSRSLADTQYF.

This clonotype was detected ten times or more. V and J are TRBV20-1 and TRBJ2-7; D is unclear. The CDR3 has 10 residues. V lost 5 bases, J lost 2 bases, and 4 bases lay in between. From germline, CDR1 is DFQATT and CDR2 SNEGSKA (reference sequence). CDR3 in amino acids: CSAGTYEQYF. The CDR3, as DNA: TGCAGTGCTGGGACCTACGAGCAGTACTTC.

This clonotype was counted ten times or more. The CDR3 nucleotides read TGTGCCAGCAGTTACTCGAGTACCGGACTTACCTACGAGCAGTACTTC. Amino acids: CASSYSSTGLTYEQYF. This rearrangement joins TRBV6-2 or TRBV6-3 to TRBJ2-7; a weak D match, TRBD2 (5 bases). The V gene's germline CDR1 is MNHEY and CDR2 SVGEGT. The CDR3 loop spans 16 amino acids. V gave up 0 bases and J gave up 2 bases, with 14 bases separating them.

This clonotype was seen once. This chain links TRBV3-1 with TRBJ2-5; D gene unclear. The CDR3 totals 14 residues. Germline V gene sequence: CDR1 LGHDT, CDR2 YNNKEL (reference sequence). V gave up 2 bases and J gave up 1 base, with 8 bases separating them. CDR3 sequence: CASSQTWAQETQYF. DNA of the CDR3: TGTGCCAGCAGCCAAACATGGGCCCAAGAGACCCAGTACTTC.

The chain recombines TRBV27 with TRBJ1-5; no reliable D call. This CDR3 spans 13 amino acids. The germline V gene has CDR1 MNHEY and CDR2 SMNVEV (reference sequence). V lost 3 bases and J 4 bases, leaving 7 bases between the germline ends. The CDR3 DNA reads TGTGCCAGCAGTTTCAGCCTAAATCAGCCCCAGCATTTT. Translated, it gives CASSFSLNQPQHF.

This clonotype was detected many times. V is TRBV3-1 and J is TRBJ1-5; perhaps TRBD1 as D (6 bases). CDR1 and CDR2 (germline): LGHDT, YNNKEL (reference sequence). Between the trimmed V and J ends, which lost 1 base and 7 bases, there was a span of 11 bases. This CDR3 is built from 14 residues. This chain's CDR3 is CASSQVGAGQPQHF. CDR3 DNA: TGTGCCAGCAGCCAAGTGGGGGCCGGGCAGCCCCAGCATTTT.

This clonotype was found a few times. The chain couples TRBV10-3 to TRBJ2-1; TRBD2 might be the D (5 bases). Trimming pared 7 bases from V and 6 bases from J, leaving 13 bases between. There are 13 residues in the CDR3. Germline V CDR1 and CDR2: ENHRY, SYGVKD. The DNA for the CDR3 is TGTGCCATCACCCGGGAAGGCCCCAATGAGCAGTTCTTC. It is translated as CAITREGPNEQFF.

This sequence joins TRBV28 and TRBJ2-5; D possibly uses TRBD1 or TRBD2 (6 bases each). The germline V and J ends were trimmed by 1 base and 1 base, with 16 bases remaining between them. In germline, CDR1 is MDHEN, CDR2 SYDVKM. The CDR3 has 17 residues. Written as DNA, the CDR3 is TGTGCCAGCAGTTTATTTACGGGGGCCACTTTCCAAGAGACCCAGTACTTC. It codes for CASSLFTGATFQETQYF.

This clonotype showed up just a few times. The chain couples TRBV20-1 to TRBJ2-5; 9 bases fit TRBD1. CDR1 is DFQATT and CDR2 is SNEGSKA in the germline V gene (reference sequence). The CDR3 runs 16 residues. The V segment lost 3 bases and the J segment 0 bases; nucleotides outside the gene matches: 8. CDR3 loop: CSARGNRDRDQETQYF. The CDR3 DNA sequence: TGCAGTGCTAGGGGAAACCGGGACAGGGACCAAGAGACCCAGTACTTC.

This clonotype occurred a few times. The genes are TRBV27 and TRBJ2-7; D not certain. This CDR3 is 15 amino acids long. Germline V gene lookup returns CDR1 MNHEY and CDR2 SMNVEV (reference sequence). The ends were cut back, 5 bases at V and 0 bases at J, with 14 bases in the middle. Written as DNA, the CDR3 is TGTGCCAGCAGTCAGGTGCTAGGCAGCTCCTACGAGCAGTACTTC. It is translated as CASSQVLGSSYEQYF.

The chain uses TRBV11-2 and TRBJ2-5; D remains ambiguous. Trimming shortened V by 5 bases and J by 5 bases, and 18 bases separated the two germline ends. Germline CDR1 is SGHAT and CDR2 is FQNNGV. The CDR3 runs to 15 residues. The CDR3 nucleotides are TGTGCCAGCAGCCTTGCGTTACTAACGAGGGAGACCCAGTACTTC. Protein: CASSLALLTRETQYF.

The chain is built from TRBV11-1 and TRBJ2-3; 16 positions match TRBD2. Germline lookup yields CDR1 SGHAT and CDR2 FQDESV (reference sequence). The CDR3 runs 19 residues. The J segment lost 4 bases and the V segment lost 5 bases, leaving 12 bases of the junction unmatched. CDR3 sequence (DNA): TGTGCCAGCAGCCGAACCGGGACTAGCGGGAGGGCCAGGCCAGATACGCAGTATTTT. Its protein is CASSRTGTSGRARPDTQYF.

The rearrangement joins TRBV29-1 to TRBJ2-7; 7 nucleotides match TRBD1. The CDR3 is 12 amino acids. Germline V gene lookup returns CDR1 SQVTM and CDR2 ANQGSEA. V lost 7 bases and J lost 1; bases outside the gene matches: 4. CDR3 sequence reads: CSAEGQSYEQYF. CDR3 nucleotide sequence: TGCAGCGCTGAGGGACAGTCCTACGAGCAGTACTTC.

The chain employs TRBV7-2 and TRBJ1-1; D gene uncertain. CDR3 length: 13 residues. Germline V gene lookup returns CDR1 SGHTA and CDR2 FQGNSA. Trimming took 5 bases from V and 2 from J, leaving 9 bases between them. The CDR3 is CASSISGNTEAFF. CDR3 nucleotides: TGTGCCAGCAGCATCTCAGGTAACACTGAAGCTTTCTTT.

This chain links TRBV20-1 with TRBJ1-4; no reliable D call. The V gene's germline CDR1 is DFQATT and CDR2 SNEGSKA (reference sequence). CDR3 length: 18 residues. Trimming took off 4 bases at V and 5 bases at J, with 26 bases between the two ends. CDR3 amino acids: CSAKGFWIREGVNEKLFF. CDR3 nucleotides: TGCAGTGCTAAAGGCTTTTGGATAAGGGAGGGTGTGAATGAAAAACTGTTTTTT.

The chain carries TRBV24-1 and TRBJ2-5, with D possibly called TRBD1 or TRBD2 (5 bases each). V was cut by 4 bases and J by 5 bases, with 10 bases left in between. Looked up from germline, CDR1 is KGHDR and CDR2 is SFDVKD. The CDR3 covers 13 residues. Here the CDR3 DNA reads TGTGCCACCAGTGAAAAGGGGACGGAGACCCAGTACTTC. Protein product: CATSEKGTETQYF.

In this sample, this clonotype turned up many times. CDR3 DNA sequence: TGTGCCAGCAGTGTGCGGGGGAAGAACACTGAAGCTTTCTTT. Residues: CASSVRGKNTEAFF. V is TRBV6-1 and J is TRBJ1-1; TRBD1 is a possible D gene (5 bases). Per germline, CDR1 MNHNS and CDR2 SASEGT. V was clipped by 4 bases and J by 1 base, with 10 bases between them. This CDR3 region has 14 residues.

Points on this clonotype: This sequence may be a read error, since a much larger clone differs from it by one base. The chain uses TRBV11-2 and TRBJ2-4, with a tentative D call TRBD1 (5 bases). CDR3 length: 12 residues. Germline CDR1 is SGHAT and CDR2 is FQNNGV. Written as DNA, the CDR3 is TGTGCCAGCTGCTTTGACAGAAACATTCAGTACTTC. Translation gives CASCFDRNIQYF.

CDR3 DNA: TGTGCCAGCAGTGCCTTCGAAGGGCTTGGCTATGGCTACACCTTC. Translation gives CASSAFEGLGYGYTF. This chain links TRBV6-1 with TRBJ1-2, with D unresolved. The CDR3 covers 15 residues. V was shortened by 4 bases and J by 4 bases, with 16 bases between the two germline ends. CDR1 and CDR2 (germline): MNHNS, SASEGT.

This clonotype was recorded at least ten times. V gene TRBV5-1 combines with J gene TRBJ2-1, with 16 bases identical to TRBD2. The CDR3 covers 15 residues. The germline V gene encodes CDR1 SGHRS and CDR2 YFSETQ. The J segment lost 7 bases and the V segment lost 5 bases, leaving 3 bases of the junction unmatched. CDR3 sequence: CASRGTSGRGNEQFF. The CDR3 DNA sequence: TGCGCCAGCAGAGGGACTAGCGGGAGGGGTAATGAGCAGTTCTTC.

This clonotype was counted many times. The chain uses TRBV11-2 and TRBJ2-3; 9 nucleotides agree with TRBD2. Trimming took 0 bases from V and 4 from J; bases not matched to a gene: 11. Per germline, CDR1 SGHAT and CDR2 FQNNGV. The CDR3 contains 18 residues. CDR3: CASSLDGRGTSWADTQYF. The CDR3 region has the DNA TGTGCCAGCAGCTTAGATGGGCGTGGGACTAGCTGGGCAGATACGCAGTATTTT.

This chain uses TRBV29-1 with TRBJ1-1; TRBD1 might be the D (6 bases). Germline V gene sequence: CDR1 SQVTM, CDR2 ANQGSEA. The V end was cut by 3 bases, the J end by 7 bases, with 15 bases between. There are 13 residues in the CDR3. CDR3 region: CSVEGHRQVEAFF. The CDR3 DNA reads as TGCAGCGTTGAGGGACACCGGCAGGTTGAAGCTTTCTTT.

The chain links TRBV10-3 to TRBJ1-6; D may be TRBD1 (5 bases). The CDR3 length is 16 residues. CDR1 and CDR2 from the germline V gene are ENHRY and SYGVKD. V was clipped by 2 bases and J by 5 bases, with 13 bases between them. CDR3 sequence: CAISEIGTVNNSPLHF. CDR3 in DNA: TGTGCCATCAGTGAGATCGGGACGGTTAATAATTCACCCCTCCACTTT.